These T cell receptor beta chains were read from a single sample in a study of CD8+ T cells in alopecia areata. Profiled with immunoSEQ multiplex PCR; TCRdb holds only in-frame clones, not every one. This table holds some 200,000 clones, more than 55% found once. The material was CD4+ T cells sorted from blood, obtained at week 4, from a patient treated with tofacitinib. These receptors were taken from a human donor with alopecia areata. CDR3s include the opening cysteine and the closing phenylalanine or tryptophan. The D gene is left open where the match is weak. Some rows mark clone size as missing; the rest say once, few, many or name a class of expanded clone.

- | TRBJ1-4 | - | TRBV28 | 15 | CASSFLWAGDEKLFF | TGTGCCAGCAGTTTCCTTTGGGCAGGGGATGAAAAACTGTTTTTT
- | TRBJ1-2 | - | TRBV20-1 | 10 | CSASGYGYTF | TGCAGTGCTAGCGGCTATGGCTACACCTTC
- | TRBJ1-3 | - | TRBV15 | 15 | CATSRDRGSGNTIYF | TGTGCCACCAGCAGAGATCGTGGGTCTGGAAACACCATATATTTT
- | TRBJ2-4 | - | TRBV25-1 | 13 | CASRGGTRGSQYF | TGTGCCAGCAGGGGGGGCACACGTGGTTCCCAGTACTTC
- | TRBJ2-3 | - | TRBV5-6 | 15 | CASSLRGMGTDTQYF | TGTGCCAGCAGCTTGAGGGGGATGGGCACAGATACGCAGTATTTT
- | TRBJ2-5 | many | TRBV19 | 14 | CASSIEGWGETQYF | TGTGCCAGTAGTATAGAGGGCTGGGGAGAGACCCAGTACTTC
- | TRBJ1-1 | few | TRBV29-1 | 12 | CSVLIRRTEAFF | TGCAGCGTTTTGATCAGGAGAACTGAAGCTTTCTTT
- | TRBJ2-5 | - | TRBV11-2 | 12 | CASRSRRGTQYF | TGTGCCAGCAGATCCCGAAGGGGGACCCAGTACTTC
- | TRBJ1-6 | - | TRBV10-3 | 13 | CAIRRGDNSPLHF | TGTGCCATCCGCCGGGGGGATAATTCACCCCTCCACTTT
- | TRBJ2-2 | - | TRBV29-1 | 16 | CSAWTAQLGSTGELFF | TGCAGCGCCTGGACCGCGCAACTTGGCTCCACCGGGGAGCTGTTTTTT
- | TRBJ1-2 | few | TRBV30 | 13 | CAWSVQGSYGYTF | TGTGCCTGGAGTGTACAAGGGTCCTATGGCTACACCTTC
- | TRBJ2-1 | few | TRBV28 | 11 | CASSLNAGQFF | TGTGCCAGCAGTTTAAATGCGGGGCAGTTCTTC
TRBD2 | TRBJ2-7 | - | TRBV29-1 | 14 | CSVALLAGAYEQYF | TGCAGCGTTGCGTTGCTAGCGGGGGCCTACGAGCAGTACTTC
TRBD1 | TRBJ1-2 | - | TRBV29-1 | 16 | CSVEGGTGGLIYGYTF | TGCAGCGTTGAAGGAGGGACAGGGGGCCTTATTTATGGCTACACCTTC
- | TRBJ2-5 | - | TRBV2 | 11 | CASSYQETQYF | TGTGCCAGCAGCTATCAAGAGACCCAGTACTTC
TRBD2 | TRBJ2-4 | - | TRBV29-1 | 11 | CSVLWGGIQYF | TGCAGCGTTCTTTGGGGAGGGATTCAGTACTTC
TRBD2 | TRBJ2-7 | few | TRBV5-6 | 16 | CASSLGAGSGDYEQYF | TGTGCCAGCAGCTTGGGCGCGGGTAGCGGGGACTACGAGCAGTACTTC
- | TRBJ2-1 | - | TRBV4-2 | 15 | CASSQGDRSYNEQFF | TGTGCCAGCAGCCAAGGGGACCGCAGCTACAATGAGCAGTTCTTC
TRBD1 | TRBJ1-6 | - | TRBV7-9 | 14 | CASSLTRGDSPLHF | TGTGCCAGCAGCTTAACCAGGGGGGATTCACCCCTCCACTTT
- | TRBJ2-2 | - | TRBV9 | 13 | CASSLGLLGELFF | TGTGCCAGCAGCCTGGGACTTCTAGGGGAGCTGTTTTTT
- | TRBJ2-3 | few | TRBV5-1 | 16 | CASSLMQSLGADTQYF | TGCGCCAGCAGCTTGATGCAGTCCCTGGGCGCAGATACGCAGTATTTT
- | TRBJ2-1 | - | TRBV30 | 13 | CAWRPSRWGEQFF | TGTGCCTGGAGGCCGAGCCGTTGGGGTGAGCAGTTCTTC
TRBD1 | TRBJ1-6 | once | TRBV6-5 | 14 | CASSSDRGGSPLHF | TGTGCCAGCAGTTCGGACAGGGGAGGTTCACCCCTCCACTTT
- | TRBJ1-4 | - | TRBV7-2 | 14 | CASSVTVSNEKLFF | TGTGCCAGCAGCGTGACAGTTTCTAATGAAAAACTGTTTTTT
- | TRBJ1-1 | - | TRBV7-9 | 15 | CASSDPNRRGTEAFF | TGTGCCAGCAGCGACCCGAACAGGCGGGGCACTGAAGCTTTCTTT
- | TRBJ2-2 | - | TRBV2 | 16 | CASSVLGLPNTGELFF | TGTGCCAGCAGTGTATTGGGCCTACCAAACACCGGGGAGCTGTTTTTT
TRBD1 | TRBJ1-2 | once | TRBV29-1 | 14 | CSVVGQGAPDGYTF | TGCAGCGTCGTCGGACAGGGGGCACCGGATGGCTACACCTTC
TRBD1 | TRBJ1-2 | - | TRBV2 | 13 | CASREGQGGGYTF | TGTGCCAGCAGAGAGGGACAGGGTGGTGGCTACACCTTC
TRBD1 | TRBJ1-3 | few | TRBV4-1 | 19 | CASSPRDRGLGSSGNTIYF | TGCGCCAGCAGCCCCCGGGACAGGGGGCTTGGGAGCTCTGGAAACACCATATATTTT
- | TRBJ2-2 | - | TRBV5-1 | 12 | CASSFDRGELFF | TGCGCCAGCAGCTTTGACCGCGGGGAGCTGTTTTTT
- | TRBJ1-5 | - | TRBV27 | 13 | CASSLRGDQPQHF | TGTGCCAGCAGTTTAAGGGGAGATCAGCCCCAGCATTTT